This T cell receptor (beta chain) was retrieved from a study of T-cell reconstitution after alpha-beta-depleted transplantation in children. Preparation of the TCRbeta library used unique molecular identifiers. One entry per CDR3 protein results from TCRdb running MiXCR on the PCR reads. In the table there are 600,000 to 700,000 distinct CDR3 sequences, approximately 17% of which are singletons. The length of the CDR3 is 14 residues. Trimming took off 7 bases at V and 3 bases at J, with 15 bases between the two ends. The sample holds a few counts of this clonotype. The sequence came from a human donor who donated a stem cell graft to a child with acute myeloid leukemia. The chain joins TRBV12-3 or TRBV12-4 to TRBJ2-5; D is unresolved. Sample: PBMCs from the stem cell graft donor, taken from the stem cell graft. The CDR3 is CASTEARAKETQYF. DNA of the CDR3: TGTGCCAGCACCGAAGCCCGAGCCAAAGAGACCCAGTACTTC.